This T cell receptor (beta chain) was found in a study of CD8 T cells in Susac syndrome (dated by TCRdb to between 2017 and 2020). For the wider study: Whether CD8+ T cell activation and differentiation in Susac syndrome was antigen driven was tested using repertoire sequencing. On the study overall, not on this receptor specifically: The study acknowledged that relatively few individuals were included in the TCR sequencing and HLA analysis.

RNA was extracted using the RNeasy kit, and about 0.45 to 1 ug of the RNA was reverse transcribed with random hexamers. TCR beta CDR3 regions were amplified with the immunoSEQ multiplex PCR assay covering 54 Vbeta and 13 Jbeta segments. To correct PCR amplification bias, a synthetic template baseline was used for both primer optimization and computational correction. In the source study's methods: Reads were assigned to V, D and J genes according to IMGT and analyzed in immunoSEQ Analyzer, with only productive sequences retained. Clonality was calculated as one minus the Shannon entropy normalized by log2 of the number of productive unique sequences. For each patient and control, public and private clones were evaluated within the 100 most prevalent clones. Clones were defined as Susac-specific if absent from the healthy and MS cohorts, from 1052 published viral clones and from other ImmuneACCESS disease sequences. The public reads were reprocessed in TCRdb via fastp at Q25 and MiXCR, keeping in-frame beta chains. Each record represents a unique CDR3 protein, reported with the most common genes and DNA among its rows. Here the V and J calls rest on TCRdb's processing, not on the authors' analysis. Present in this sample are around 150,000 distinct CDR3 sequences, around 93% of which were seen just once. Clones ranked in the top ten supply just over 0.13% of the sample.

Peripheral blood CD8+ and CD4+ T cells from healthy donors, Susac syndrome patients and multiple sclerosis patients were profiled by high-throughput TCR beta sequencing. Healthy donors were age- and sex-matched controls. CD8+ TEMRA cells were enriched by FACS, while bulk CD8+ and CD4+ T cells were purified by magnetic negative isolation. Blood was drawn into EDTA tubes, processed within 24 hours, and PBMCs were isolated by density gradient centrifugation. PBMCs intended for TCR sequencing were frozen in liquid nitrogen and were later thawed in a 37 degrees C water bath. The sorted or isolated CD4+, CD8+ and CD8+ TEMRA cells reached a purity of at least 90%. A word on this clonotype: Its antigen is currently not known. No much larger clone exists at a distance of one base, and base qualities are not known.

Including the terminal cysteine and phenylalanine, the CDR3 comprises 16 residues. Only CDR3 DNA is held: 48 bases, read in frame from base 1. The germline V gene gives CDR1 as MGHRA and CDR2 as YSYEKL. The junction carries 19 bases between V and J, which are trimmed by 0 bases and 8 bases respectively. This chain joins TRBV4-1 to TRBJ1-1; TRBD1 is a weak D gene call, 6 bases matching. The sample comprised CD4+ T cells from PBMCs. This receptor was taken from a human donor in good health. The CDR3 protein: CASSQEWGGGQYEAFF. The nucleotides are TGCGCCAGCAGCCAAGAATGGGGAGGGGGTCAATACGAAGCTTTCTTT.